A single sample is the source of the 4 T cell receptor beta chains below, sequenced in a study of shared clonotypes between healthy human individuals. CD8 cells classed as naive were CD45RO-negative and positively selected for CCR7, excluding terminally differentiated effector memory CD45RA+ cells. The method was immunoSEQ multiplex PCR; TCRdb's version includes in-frame clones alone and lacks a portion of them. The table lists under 2,000,000 clones, approximately 94% of them singletons. Sequenced sample: naive CD8+ T cells sorted from blood. The receptor set was obtained from a man aged 18 to 29 in good health.

The genes are TRBV5-1 and TRBJ2-7, with 9 bases matching TRBD1. CDR1 and CDR2 from the germline V gene are SGHRS and YFSETQ. The junction had 2 bases not matched to a gene; V was cut back by 0 bases and J by 1 base. The CDR3 loop spans 15 amino acids. CDR3 sequence reads: CASSLGQGVSYEQYF. In DNA, the CDR3 is TGCGCCAGCAGCTTGGGACAGGGGGTTTCCTACGAGCAGTACTTC.

In the case of this clone: Other nucleotide sequences in the sample specify the same CDR3. V and J are TRBV9 and TRBJ2-7; D is unclear. V lost 0 bases and J lost 6, with 4 bases in between. This CDR3 has 11 amino acids. Germline CDR1 reads SGDLS; CDR2 reads YYNGEE. The CDR3 region has the DNA TGTGCCAGCAGCGTAGGGGCCGAGCAGTACTTC. Residues: CASSVGAEQYF.

The chain carries TRBV27 and TRBJ1-1; maybe TRBD1 (5 bases). CDR1 MNHEY and CDR2 SMNVEV come from the germline V gene (reference sequence). This CDR3 is built from 13 residues. The germline V and J ends were trimmed by 10 bases and 3 bases, with 15 bases remaining between them. In DNA form, the CDR3 reads TGTGCCACCGGCTGGGGCGCCGACACTGAAGCTTTCTTT. Translation: CATGWGADTEAFF.

The chain's CDR3 is CASSTGDQETQYF. CDR3 DNA: TGTGCCAGTAGTACAGGGGATCAAGAGACCCAGTACTTC. V usage is TRBV19 and J usage is TRBJ2-5, with D possibly matching TRBD1 (6 bases). Germline V gives CDR1 LNHDA, CDR2 SQIVND (reference sequence). CDR3 size: 13 residues. With 4 bases removed from V and 2 bases from J, the gap between germline ends came to 8 bases.